This T cell receptor (beta chain) derives from a study of blood T cell repertoires in COVID-19. It was during active infection that Seattle patients were enrolled and then longitudinally followed. The CDR3 covers 17 residues. Trimming took 2 bases from V and 1 from J; bases not matched to a gene: 6. Germline V gene data show CDR1 as MGHRA and CDR2 as YSYEKL. Repertoires were generated with immunoSEQ multiplex PCR, while TCRdb's copy carries only in-frame clones and drops some. The sample lists 350,000 to 400,000 clones, 80% to 90% occurring once. Material for sequencing was peripheral blood. This clonotype was obtained from a woman aged 55-75 years with COVID-19, enrolled during active disease. The rearrangement uses TRBV4-1 and TRBJ2-3; 10 bases fit TRBD2. Here the CDR3 DNA reads TGCGCCAGCAGCCAACATCGCAGCGGGGGGGGCACAGATACGCAGTATTTT. Amino acids: CASSQHRSGGGTDTQYF.